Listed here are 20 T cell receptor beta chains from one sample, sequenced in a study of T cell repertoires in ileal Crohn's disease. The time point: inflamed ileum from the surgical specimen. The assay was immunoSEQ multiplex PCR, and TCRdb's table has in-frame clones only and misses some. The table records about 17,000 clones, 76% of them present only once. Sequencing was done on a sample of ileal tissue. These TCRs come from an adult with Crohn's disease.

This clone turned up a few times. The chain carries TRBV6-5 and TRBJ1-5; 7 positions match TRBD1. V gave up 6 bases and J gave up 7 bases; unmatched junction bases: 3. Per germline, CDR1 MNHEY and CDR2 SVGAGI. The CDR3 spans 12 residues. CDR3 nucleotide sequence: TGTGCCAGCAGGTCAGGGGGACAGCCCCAGCATTTT. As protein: CASRSGGQPQHF.

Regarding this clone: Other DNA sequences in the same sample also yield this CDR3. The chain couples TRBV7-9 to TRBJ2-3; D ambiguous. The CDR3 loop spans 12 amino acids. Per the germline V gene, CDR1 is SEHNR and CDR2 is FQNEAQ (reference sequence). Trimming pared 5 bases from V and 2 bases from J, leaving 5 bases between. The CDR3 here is CASSPSTDTQYF. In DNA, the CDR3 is TGTGCCAGCAGCCCTTCCACAGATACGCAGTATTTT.

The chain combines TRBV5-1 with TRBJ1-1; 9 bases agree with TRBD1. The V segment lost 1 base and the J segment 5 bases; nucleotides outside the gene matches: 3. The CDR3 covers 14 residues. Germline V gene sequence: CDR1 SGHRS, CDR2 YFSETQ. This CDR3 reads CASSLTGGETEAFF. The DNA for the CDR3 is TGCGCCAGCAGCTTGACAGGGGGCGAAACTGAAGCTTTCTTT.

In nucleotides, the CDR3 is TGTGCCAGCGGGACTAGCGGGGGCGGCGAGACCCAGTACTTC. It encodes CASGTSGGGETQYF. The chain uses TRBV7-7 and TRBJ2-5; 14 nucleotides agree with TRBD2. The V gene end was trimmed by 8 bases and the J gene end by 5 bases; junction bases not matched to a gene: 4. In germline, CDR1 is SSHAT, CDR2 FNYEAQ (reference sequence). The length of the CDR3 is 14 residues. Full variable domain (outside the CDR3, taken from reference TRBV7-7 and TRBJ2-5): GAGVSQSPRYKVTKRGQDVTLRCDPISSHATLYWYQQALGQGPEFLTYFNYEAQPDKSGLPSDRFSAERPEGSISTLTIQRTEQRDSAMYRCASGTSGGGETQYFGPGTRLLVL.

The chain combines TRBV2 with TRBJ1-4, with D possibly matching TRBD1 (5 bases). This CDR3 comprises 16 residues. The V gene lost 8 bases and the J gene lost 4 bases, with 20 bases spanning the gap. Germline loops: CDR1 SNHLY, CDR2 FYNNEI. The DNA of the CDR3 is TGTGCCAGCGGACGCCCGGGACTAGCGATTAATGAAAAACTGTTTTTT. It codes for CASGRPGLAINEKLFF.

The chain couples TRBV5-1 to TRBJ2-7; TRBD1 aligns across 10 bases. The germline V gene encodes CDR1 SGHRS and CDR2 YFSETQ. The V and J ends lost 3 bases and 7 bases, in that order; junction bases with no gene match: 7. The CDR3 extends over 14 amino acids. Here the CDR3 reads CASSSRQGAYEQYF. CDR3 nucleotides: TGCGCCAGCAGCTCCCGACAGGGGGCATATGAGCAGTACTTC.

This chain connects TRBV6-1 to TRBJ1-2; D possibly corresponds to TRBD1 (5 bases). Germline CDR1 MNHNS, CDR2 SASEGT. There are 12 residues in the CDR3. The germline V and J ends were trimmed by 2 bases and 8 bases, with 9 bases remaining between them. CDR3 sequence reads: CASSESRVGYTF. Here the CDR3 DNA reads TGTGCCAGCAGTGAAAGCAGGGTCGGCTACACCTTC.

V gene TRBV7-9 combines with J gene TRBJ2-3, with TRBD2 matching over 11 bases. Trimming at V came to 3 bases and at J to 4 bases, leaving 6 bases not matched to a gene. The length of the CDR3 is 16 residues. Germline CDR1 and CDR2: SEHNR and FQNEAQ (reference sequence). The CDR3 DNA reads TGTGCCAGCAGCTTCCCCCTAGCGGGAGGCCCAGATACGCAGTATTTT. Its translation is CASSFPLAGGPDTQYF. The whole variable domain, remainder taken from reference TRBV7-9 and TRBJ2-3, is DTGVSQNPRHKITKRGQNVTFRCDPISEHNRLYWYRQTLGQGPEFLTYFQNEAQLEKSRLLSDRFSAERPKGSFSTLEIQRTEQGDSAMYLCASSFPLAGGPDTQYFGPGTRLTVL.

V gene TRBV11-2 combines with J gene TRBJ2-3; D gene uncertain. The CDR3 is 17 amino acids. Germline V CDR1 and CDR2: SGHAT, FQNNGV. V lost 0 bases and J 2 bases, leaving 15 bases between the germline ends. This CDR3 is CASSLDLRRPLTDTQYF. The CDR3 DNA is TGTGCCAGCAGCTTAGATCTTAGACGACCCCTCACAGATACGCAGTATTTT.

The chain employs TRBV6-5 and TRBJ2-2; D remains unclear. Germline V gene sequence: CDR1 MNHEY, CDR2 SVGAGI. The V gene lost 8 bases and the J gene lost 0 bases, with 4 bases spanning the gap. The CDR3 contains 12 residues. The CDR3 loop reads CASVTNTGELFF. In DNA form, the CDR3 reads TGTGCCAGCGTTACGAACACCGGGGAGCTGTTTTTT.

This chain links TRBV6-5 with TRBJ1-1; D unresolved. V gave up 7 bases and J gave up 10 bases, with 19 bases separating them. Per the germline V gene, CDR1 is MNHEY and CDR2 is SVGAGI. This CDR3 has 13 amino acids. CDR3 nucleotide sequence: TGTGCCAGCAAAAAGGGTGGCCTTTTAGGAGCTTTCTTT. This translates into CASKKGGLLGAFF.

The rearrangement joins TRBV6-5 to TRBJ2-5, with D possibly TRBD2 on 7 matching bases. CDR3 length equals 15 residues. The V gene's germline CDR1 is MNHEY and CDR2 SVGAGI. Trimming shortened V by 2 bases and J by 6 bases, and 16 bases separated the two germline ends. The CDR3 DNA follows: TGTGCCAGCAGTTACCGACGAGGGGGGGTACAGACCCAGTACTTC. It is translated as CASSYRRGGVQTQYF.

CDR3 sequence: CASSPYPPPGEQYF. The CDR3 DNA follows: TGTGCCAGTAGCCCCTATCCACCACCGGGGGAGCAGTACTTC. The V and J genes are TRBV19 and TRBJ2-7; D possibly corresponds to TRBD2 (5 bases). Trimming shortened V by 6 bases and J by 7 bases, and 19 bases separated the two germline ends. CDR3 size: 14 residues. The V gene's germline CDR1 is LNHDA and CDR2 SQIVND (reference sequence).

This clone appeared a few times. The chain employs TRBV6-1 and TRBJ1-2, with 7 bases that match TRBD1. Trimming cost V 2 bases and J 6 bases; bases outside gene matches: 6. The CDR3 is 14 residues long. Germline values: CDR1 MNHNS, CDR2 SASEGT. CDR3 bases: TGTGCCAGCAGTGAAAGGGGAGACAGGGATGGCTACACCTTC. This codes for CASSERGDRDGYTF.

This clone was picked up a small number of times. The CDR3 DNA follows: TGTGCCAGCAGCCAATCTCAACAGAAAGAGACCCAGTACTTC. This encodes CASSQSQQKETQYF. The chain is built from TRBV4-2 and TRBJ2-5; D unresolved. The CDR3 is 14 amino acids. V lost 2 bases and J 3 bases, leaving 10 bases between the germline ends. Germline V gene lookup returns CDR1 LGHNA and CDR2 YNFKEQ.

Written as DNA, the CDR3 is TGTGCCAGCAGCCCGGGACAGGGAATCGAGACCCAGTACTTC. This encodes CASSPGQGIETQYF. V and J are TRBV28 and TRBJ2-5; the match to TRBD1 covers 9 bases. CDR3 size: 14 residues. V lost 6 bases, J lost 5 bases, and 7 bases stayed unmatched. From germline, CDR1 is MDHEN and CDR2 SYDVKM.

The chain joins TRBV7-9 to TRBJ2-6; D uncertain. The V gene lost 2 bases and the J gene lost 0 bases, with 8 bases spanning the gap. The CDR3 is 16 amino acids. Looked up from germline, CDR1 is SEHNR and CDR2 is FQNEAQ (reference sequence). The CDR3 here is CASSLNPSSGANVLTF. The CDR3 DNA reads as TGTGCCAGCAGCTTAAACCCTTCCTCTGGGGCCAACGTCCTGACTTTC.

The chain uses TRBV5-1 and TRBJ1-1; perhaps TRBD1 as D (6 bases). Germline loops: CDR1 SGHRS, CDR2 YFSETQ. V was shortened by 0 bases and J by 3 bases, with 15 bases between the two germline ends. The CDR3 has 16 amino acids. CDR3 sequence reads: CASSLGFGGADTEAFF. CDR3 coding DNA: TGCGCCAGCAGCTTGGGGTTCGGGGGCGCGGACACTGAAGCTTTCTTT.

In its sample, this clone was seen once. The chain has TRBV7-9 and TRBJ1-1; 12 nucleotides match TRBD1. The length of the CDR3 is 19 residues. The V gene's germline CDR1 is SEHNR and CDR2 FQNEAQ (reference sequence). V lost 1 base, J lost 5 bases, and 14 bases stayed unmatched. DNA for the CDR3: TGTGCCAGCAGCTTAGGTGGTGGGACAGGGGGCCGAGTAGAAACTGAAGCTTTCTTT. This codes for CASSLGGGTGGRVETEAFF.

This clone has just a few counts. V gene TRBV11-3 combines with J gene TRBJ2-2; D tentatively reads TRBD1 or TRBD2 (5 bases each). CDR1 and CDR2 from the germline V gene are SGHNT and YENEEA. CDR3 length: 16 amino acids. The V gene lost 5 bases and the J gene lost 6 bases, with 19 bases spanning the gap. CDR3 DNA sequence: TGTGCCAGCAGCCCAAGTGGGGGATCCCTCCCCGGGGAGCTGTTTTTT. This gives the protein CASSPSGGSLPGELFF.